Included here is one T cell receptor beta chain sequence, with context. The assay was immunoSEQ multiplex PCR, and TCRdb's table has in-frame clones only and misses some. In the table there are 13,000 to 15,000 clones, approximately 79% of which are singletons. This entry belongs to a study of T cells after somatic rescue of genetic block. V was pared by 7 bases and J by 8 bases, with 21 bases between. From germline, CDR1 is MNHEY and CDR2 SVGAGI. The CDR3 consists of 15 residues. Sequencing input: peripheral blood mononuclear cells (PBMCs). The rearrangement uses TRBV6-5 and TRBJ2-1, with D perhaps matching TRBD1 or TRBD2 (5 bases each). The clonotype originates from a boy aged 5-17 years. CDR3 DNA: TGTGCCAGCACTGAGTTGGGCGCTGAGGGGCATGAGCAGTTCTTC. Amino acids: CASTELGAEGHEQFF.